This T cell receptor (beta chain) derives from a study of blood T cell repertoires in COVID-19. The wider study: Donors in the United States, Italy and Spain gave samples during acute or convalescent COVID-19. Sample material is recorded as cDNA or gDNA derived from T cells, B-cell-depleted T cells, or PBMCs.

Libraries were prepared by immunoSEQ multiplex PCR; TCRdb keeps only in-frame clonotypes and omits some of them. The sample has around 80,000 clones; over 75% are singletons. Germline trimming cut 10 bases from V and 3 bases from J; bases unmatched to any gene: 7. CDR1 is MNHEY and CDR2 is SVGAGI in the germline V gene. CDR3 size: 14 residues. Sequences were obtained from peripheral blood. The sequence derives from a man of 80 years or more with acute or convalescent COVID-19. This chain joins TRBV6-5 and TRBJ2-1; 9 nucleotides agree with TRBD2. CDR3 sequence (DNA): TGTGCCACCTTAGCGGGGGTCGTCTACAATGAGCAGTTCTTC. It codes for CATLAGVVYNEQFF.